This TCR beta chain was captured by sequencing in a study of control samples from healthy donors and cancer patients. Assay: immunoSEQ multiplex PCR; the TCRdb copy retains only in-frame clones and omits some. This table holds more than 65,000 clones, 70% to 90% found once. The CDR3 totals 15 residues. From germline, CDR1 is SNHLY and CDR2 FYNNEI. The V and J ends lost 5 bases and 8 bases, in that order; junction bases with no gene match: 8. This clonotype originated in a woman in her fifties or sixties with head and neck cancer. The V and J genes are TRBV2 and TRBJ2-1; 11 positions match TRBD2. Specimen: PBMCs. The CDR3 is CASSFSGRASDEQFF. The CDR3 DNA sequence: TGTGCCAGCAGTTTTAGCGGGAGGGCCTCGGATGAGCAGTTCTTC. Supplemented by reference TRBV2 and TRBJ2-1, the full variable domain reads EPEVTQTPSHQVTQMGQEVILRCVPISNHLYFYWYRQILGQKVEFLVSFYNNEISEKSEIFDDQFSVERPDGSNFTLKIRSTKLEDSAMYFCASSFSGRASDEQFFGPGTRLTVL.